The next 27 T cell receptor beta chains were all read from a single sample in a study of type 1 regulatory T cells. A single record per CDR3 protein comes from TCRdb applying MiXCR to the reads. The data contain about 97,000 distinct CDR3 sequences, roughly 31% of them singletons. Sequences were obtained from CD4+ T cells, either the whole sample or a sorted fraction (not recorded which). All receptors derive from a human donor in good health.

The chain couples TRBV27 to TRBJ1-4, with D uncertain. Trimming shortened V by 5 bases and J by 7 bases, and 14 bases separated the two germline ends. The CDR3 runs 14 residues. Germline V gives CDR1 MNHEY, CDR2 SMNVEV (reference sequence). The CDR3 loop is CASSGGLAPEKLFF. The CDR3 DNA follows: TGTGCCAGCAGTGGAGGGCTAGCCCCTGAAAAACTGTTTTTT.

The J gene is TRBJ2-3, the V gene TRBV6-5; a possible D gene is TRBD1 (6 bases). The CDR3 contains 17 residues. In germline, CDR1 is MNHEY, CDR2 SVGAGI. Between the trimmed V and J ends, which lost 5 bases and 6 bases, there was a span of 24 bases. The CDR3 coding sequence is TGTGCCAGCAGTAACGACAGGCCCCCACTGGTTGGGGATACGCAGTATTTT. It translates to CASSNDRPPLVGDTQYF.

The CDR3 DNA reads as TGCGCCAGCAGCGTCGGGACAGCGAACACTGAAGCTTTCTTT. Protein: CASSVGTANTEAFF. V gene TRBV5-1 combines with J gene TRBJ1-1; 7 bases are a match to TRBD1. The CDR3 totals 14 residues. Germline assignment: CDR1 SGHRS and CDR2 YFSETQ. The J segment lost 1 base and the V segment lost 4 bases, leaving 4 bases of the junction unmatched.

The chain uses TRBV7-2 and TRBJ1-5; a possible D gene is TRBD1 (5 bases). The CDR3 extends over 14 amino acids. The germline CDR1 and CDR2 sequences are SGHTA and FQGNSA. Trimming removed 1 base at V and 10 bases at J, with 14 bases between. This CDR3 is CASSLGIQGSPQHF. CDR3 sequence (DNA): TGTGCCAGCAGCTTAGGGATTCAGGGCAGCCCCCAGCATTTT.

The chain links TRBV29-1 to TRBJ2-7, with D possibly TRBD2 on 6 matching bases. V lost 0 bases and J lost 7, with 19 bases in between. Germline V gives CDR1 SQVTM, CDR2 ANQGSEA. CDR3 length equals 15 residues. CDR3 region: CSVEDRASSGREQYF. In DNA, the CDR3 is TGCAGCGTTGAAGATCGAGCGAGCTCGGGGAGGGAGCAGTACTTC.

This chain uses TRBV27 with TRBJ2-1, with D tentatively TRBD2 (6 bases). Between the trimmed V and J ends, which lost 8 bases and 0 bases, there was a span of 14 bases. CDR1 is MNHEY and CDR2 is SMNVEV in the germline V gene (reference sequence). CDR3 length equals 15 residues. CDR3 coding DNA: TGTGCCAGCCAGTCGCACGGGAGCTCCTACAATGAGCAGTTCTTC. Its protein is CASQSHGSSYNEQFF.

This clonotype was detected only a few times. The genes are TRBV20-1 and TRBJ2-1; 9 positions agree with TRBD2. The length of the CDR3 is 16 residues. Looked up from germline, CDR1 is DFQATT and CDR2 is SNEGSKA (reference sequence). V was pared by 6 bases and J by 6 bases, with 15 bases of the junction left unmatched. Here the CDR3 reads CSARGRRAGGVNEQFF. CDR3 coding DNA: TGCAGTGCCCGAGGGAGGCGAGCGGGAGGTGTCAATGAGCAGTTCTTC.

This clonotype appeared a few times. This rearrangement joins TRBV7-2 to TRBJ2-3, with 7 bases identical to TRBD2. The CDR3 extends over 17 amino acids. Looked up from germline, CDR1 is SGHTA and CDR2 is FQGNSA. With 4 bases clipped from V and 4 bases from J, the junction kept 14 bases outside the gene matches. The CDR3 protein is CASSSRDYSENPDTQYF. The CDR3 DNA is TGTGCCAGCAGCTCCCGGGACTATTCTGAGAACCCAGATACGCAGTATTTT.

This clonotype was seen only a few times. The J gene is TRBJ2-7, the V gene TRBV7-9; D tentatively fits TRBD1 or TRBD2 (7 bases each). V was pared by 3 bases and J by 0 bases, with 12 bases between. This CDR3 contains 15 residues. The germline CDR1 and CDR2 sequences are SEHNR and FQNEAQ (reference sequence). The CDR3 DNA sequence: TGTGCCAGCAGCTTGAGCGGGACAGTCTCCTACGAGCAGTACTTC. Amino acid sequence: CASSLSGTVSYEQYF.

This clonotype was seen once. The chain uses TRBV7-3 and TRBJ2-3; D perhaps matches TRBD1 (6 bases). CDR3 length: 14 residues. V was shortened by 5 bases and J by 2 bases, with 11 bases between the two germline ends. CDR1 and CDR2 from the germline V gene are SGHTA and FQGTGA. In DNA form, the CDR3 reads TGTGCCAGCAGCCCCGACAGGAACACAGATACGCAGTATTTT. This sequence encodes CASSPDRNTDTQYF.

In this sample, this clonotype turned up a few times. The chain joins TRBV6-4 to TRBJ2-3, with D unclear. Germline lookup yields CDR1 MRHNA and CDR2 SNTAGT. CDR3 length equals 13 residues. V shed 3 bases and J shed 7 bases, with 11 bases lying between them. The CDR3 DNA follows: TGTGCCAGCAGTGAAGCGTATCTAAATACGCAGTATTTT. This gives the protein CASSEAYLNTQYF.

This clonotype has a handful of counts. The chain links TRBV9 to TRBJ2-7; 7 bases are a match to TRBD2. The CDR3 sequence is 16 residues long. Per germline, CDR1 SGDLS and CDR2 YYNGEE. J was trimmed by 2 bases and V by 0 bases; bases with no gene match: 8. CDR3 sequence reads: CASSVDIGAGPYEQYF. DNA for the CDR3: TGTGCCAGCAGCGTAGACATAGGAGCGGGGCCCTACGAGCAGTACTTC.

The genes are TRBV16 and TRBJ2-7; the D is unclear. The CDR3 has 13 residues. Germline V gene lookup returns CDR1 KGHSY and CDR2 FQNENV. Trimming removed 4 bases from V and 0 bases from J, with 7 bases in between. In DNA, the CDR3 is TGTGCCAGCAGCCGGGTTTTCTCCTACGAGCAGTACTTC. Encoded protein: CASSRVFSYEQYF.

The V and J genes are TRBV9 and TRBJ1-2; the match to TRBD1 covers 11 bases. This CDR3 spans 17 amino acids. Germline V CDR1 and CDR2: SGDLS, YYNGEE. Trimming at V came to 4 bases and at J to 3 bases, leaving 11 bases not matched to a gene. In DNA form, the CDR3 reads TGTGCCAGCAGCCCACGGACCGGGACAGGGGGGCACTATGGCTACACCTTC. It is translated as CASSPRTGTGGHYGYTF.

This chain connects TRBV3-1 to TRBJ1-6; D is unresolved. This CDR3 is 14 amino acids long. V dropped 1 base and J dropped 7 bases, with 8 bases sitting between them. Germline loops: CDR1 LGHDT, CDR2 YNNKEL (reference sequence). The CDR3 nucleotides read TGTGCCAGCAGCCAAGCTCAGAACAATTCACCCCTCCACTTT. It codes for CASSQAQNNSPLHF.

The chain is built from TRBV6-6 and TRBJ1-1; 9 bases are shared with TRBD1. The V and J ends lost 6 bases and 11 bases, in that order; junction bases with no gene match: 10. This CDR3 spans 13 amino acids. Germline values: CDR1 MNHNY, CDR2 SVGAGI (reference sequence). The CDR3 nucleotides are TGTGCCAGCAGGCCGGGACAGGGCCTTGTCGCTTTCTTT. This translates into CASRPGQGLVAFF.

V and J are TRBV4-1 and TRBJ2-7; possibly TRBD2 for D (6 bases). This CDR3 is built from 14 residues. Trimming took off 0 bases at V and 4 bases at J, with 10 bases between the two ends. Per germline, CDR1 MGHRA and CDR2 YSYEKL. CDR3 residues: CASSQDGTSYEQYF. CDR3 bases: TGCGCCAGCAGCCAAGACGGGACTTCGTACGAGCAGTACTTC.

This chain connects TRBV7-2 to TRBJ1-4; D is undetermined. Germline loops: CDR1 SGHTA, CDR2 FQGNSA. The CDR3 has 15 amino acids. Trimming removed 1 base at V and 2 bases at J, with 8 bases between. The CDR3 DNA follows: TGTGCCAGCAGCTTAGTTCAGTCCACTAATGAAAAACTGTTTTTT. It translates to CASSLVQSTNEKLFF.

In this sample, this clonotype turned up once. The CDR3 spells CASSQSARGGRDTQYF. CDR3 DNA: TGCGCCAGCAGCCAATCAGCGCGGGGGGGTCGGGATACGCAGTATTTT. The chain joins TRBV4-3 to TRBJ2-3, with TRBD2 matching over 9 bases. V lost 2 bases and J lost 6; bases outside the gene matches: 9. The CDR3 covers 16 residues. Germline values: CDR1 LGHNA, CDR2 YSLEER.

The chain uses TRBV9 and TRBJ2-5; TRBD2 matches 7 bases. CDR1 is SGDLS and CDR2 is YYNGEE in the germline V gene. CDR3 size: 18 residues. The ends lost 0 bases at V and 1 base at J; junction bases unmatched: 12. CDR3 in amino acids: CASSVAAVASGTQETQYF. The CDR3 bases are TGTGCCAGCAGCGTAGCGGCGGTGGCTAGCGGAACCCAAGAGACCCAGTACTTC.

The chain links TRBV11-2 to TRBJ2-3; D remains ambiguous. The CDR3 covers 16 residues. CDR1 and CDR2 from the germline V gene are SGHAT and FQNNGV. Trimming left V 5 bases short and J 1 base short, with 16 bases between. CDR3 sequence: CASSPPEFFRTDTQYF. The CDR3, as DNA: TGTGCCAGCAGCCCCCCTGAGTTCTTTCGCACAGATACGCAGTATTTT.

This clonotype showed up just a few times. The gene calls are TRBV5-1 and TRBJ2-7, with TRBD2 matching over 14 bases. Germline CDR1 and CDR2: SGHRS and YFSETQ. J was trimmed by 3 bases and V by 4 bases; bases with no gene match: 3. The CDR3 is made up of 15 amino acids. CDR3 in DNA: TGCGCCAGCAGCCCTGGACTAGCGGGAGGCTACGAGCAGTACTTC. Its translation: CASSPGLAGGYEQYF. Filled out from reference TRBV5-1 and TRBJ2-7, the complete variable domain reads KAGVTQTPRYLIKTRGQQVTLSCSPISGHRSVSWYQQTPGQGLQFLFEYFSETQRNKGNFPGRFSGRQFSNSRSEMNVSTLELGDSALYLCASSPGLAGGYEQYFGPGTRLTVT.

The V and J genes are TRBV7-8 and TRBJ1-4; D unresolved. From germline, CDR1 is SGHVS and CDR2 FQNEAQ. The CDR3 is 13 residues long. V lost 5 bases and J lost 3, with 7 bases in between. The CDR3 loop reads CASSKEANEKLFF. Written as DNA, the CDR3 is TGTGCCAGCAGCAAGGAAGCTAATGAAAAACTGTTTTTT.

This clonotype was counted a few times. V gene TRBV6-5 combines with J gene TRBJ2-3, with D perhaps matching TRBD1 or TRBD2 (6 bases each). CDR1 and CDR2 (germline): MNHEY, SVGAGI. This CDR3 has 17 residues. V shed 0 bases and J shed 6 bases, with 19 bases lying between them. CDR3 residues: CASSYSRTGARLDTQYF. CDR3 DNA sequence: TGTGCCAGCAGTTACTCGAGAACGGGGGCCCGACTGGATACGCAGTATTTT.

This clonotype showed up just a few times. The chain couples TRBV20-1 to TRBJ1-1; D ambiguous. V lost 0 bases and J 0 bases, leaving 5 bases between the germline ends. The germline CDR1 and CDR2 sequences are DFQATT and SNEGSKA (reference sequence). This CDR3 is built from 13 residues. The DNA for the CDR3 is TGCAGTGCTAGAGATTGGCTGAACACTGAAGCTTTCTTT. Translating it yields CSARDWLNTEAFF.

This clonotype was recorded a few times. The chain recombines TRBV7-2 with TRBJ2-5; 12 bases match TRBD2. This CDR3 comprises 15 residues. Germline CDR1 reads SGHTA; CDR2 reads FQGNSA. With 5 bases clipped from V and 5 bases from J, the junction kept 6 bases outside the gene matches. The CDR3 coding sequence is TGTGCCAGCAGCAGACTAGCGGGAGCCCTGGAGACCCAGTACTTC. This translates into CASSRLAGALETQYF.

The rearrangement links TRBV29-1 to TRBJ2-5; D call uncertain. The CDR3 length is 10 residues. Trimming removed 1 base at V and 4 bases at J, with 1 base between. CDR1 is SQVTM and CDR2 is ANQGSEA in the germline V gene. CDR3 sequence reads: CSVEAETQYF. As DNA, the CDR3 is TGCAGCGTTGAAGCAGAGACCCAGTACTTC.